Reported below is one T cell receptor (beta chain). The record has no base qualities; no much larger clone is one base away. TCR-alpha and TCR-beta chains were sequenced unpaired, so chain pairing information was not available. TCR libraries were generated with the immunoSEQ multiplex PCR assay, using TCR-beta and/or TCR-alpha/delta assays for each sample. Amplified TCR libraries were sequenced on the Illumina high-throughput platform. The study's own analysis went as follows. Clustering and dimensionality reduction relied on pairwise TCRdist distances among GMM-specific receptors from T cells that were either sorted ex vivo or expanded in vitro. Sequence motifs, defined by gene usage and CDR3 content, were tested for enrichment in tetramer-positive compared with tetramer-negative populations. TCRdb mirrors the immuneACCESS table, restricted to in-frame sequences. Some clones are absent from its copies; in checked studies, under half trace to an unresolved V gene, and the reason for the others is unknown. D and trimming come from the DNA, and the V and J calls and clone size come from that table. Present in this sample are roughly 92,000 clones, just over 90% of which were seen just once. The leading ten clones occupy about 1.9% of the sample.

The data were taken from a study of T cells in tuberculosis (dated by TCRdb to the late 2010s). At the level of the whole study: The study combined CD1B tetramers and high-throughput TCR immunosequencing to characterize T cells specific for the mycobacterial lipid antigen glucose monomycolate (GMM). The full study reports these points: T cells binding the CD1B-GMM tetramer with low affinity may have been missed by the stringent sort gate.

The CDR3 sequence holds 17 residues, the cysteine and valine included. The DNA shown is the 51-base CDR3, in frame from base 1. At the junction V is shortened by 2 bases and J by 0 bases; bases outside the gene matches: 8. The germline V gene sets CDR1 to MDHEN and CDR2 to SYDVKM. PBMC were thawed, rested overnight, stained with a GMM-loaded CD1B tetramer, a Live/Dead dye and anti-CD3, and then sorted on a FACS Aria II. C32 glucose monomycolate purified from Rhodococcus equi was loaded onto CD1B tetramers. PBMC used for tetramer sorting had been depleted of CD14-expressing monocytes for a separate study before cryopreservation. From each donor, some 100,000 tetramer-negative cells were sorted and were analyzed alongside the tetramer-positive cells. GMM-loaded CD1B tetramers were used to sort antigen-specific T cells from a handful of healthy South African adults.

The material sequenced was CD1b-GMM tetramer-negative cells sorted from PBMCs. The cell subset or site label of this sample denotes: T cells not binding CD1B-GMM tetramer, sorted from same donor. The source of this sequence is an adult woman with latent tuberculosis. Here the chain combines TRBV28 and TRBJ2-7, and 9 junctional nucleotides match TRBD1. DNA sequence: TGTGCCAGCAGTTTAACGGGACAGGGTCTAAGCTCCTACGAGCAGTACGTC. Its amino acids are CASSLTGQGLSSYEQYV.